These 10 T cell receptor beta chains were sequenced from one sample in a study of T cell changes during pregnancy in multiple sclerosis. Some clones are missing from TCRdb's copy, which holds only in-frame ones; the method was immunoSEQ multiplex PCR. The table includes about 72,000 clones, 90% to 95% detected once. The sample here was peripheral blood, taken in the third trimester of pregnancy. These receptor sequences come from a female donor in good health, enrolled as a control in a pregnancy study.

The V gene is TRBV5-1, the J gene TRBJ1-1, with D possibly matching TRBD1 (5 bases). Germline V CDR1 and CDR2: SGHRS, YFSETQ. V shed 4 bases and J shed 6 bases, with 16 bases lying between them. The CDR3 consists of 14 residues. Here the CDR3 reads CASSGGGGSPEAFF. Written as DNA, the CDR3 is TGCGCCAGCAGCGGTGGGGGGGGGAGCCCTGAAGCTTTCTTT.

The chain carries TRBV2 and TRBJ1-4; maybe TRBD1 (5 bases). Trimming took 3 bases from V and 8 from J, leaving 10 bases between them. Looked up from germline, CDR1 is SNHLY and CDR2 is FYNNEI. The CDR3 runs to 13 residues. The CDR3 DNA follows: TGTGCCAGCAGTGATAGGGGTCGGGAAAAACTGTTTTTT. It yields the protein CASSDRGREKLFF.

As for this clone: A junction boundary mismatches the germline segment, possibly from a read error. J is TRBJ2-5 and V is TRBV7-7; 8 positions agree with TRBD2. Germline V gene lookup returns CDR1 SSHAT and CDR2 FNYEAQ (reference sequence). This CDR3 region has 14 residues. The CDR3 here is CASSLVGGGETQYF. In DNA, the CDR3 is TGTGCTAGCAGCTTAGTCGGCGGGGGGGAGACCCAGTACTTC.

The chain has TRBV7-9 and TRBJ2-7; possible D gene TRBD1, 5 bases. Germline lookup yields CDR1 SEHNR and CDR2 FQNEAQ (reference sequence). The CDR3 contains 14 residues. V lost 5 bases and J 3 bases, leaving 14 bases between the germline ends. The chain's CDR3 is CASSPRFDSYEQYF. Here the CDR3 DNA reads TGTGCCAGCAGCCCAAGGTTCGACAGCTACGAGCAGTACTTC.

The chain has TRBV19 and TRBJ2-2; D is possibly TRBD1 (6 bases). The CDR3 is 14 residues long. The V and J ends lost 4 bases and 5 bases respectively, with 11 bases between them. The germline V gene encodes CDR1 LNHDA and CDR2 SQIVND (reference sequence). CDR3 nucleotide sequence: TGTGCCAGTAGTAGTCCAGGGGAGACCGGGGAGCTGTTTTTT. Protein sequence: CASSSPGETGELFF.

The CDR3 DNA reads as TGCGCCAGCAGCCAAGTTACCGGGGGAAAGGCTTTCTTT. It codes for CASSQVTGGKAFF. V and J are TRBV4-1 and TRBJ1-1; a possible D gene is TRBD1 (5 bases). The CDR3 is 13 amino acids. Germline V lookup: CDR1 MGHRA, CDR2 YSYEKL. Trimming removed 1 base at V and 11 bases at J, with 14 bases between.

The chain combines TRBV5-4 with TRBJ1-2, with D perhaps TRBD1 (6 bases). The ends were cut back, 1 base at V and 6 bases at J, with 10 bases in the middle. In germline, CDR1 is SGHNT, CDR2 YYREEE (reference sequence). The CDR3 runs to 13 residues. CDR3 DNA: TGTGCCAGCAGCTTGACAGGGAAGGATGGCTACACCTTC. Encoded protein: CASSLTGKDGYTF. The variable domain in full, completed from reference TRBV5-4 and TRBJ1-2, reads ETGVTQSPTHLIKTRGQQVTLRCSSQSGHNTVSWYQQALGQGPQFIFQYYREEENGRGNFPPRFSGLQFPNYSSELNVNALELDDSALYLCASSLTGKDGYTFGSGTRLTVV.

The chain links TRBV9 to TRBJ2-1; 7 positions agree with TRBD1. Germline trimming cut 0 bases from V and 3 bases from J; bases unmatched to any gene: 3. Germline CDR1 is SGDLS and CDR2 is YYNGEE. The CDR3 runs 15 residues. In DNA, the CDR3 is TGTGCCAGCAGCGTAGATACAGGGGACTACAATGAGCAGTTCTTC. This codes for CASSVDTGDYNEQFF.

This chain joins TRBV5-4 and TRBJ1-2, with 9 bases lining up with TRBD1. Per the germline V gene, CDR1 is SGHNT and CDR2 is YYREEE (reference sequence). This CDR3 spans 15 amino acids. V gave up 2 bases and J gave up 2 bases; unmatched junction bases: 4. For the CDR3, the DNA is TGTGCCAGCAGCTTTGGGACAGGGCGAAACTATGGCTACACCTTC. This translates into CASSFGTGRNYGYTF.

V usage is TRBV2 and J usage is TRBJ1-2, with TRBD1 matching over 8 bases. The junction had 8 bases not matched to a gene; V was cut back by 5 bases and J by 0 bases. The V gene's germline CDR1 is SNHLY and CDR2 FYNNEI. The CDR3 extends over 16 amino acids. This chain's CDR3 is CASSPDRGPTNYGYTF. The CDR3 region has the DNA TGTGCCAGCAGTCCCGACAGGGGACCTACTAACTATGGCTACACCTTC. Supplemented by reference TRBV2 and TRBJ1-2, the full variable domain reads EPEVTQTPSHQVTQMGQEVILRCVPISNHLYFYWYRQILGQKVEFLVSFYNNEISEKSEIFDDQFSVERPDGSNFTLKIRSTKLEDSAMYFCASSPDRGPTNYGYTFGSGTRLTVV.